This passage covers 24 T cell receptor beta chains from one sample sequenced in a study of CD8+ T cells in alopecia areata. RNA was extracted and reverse transcribed into cDNA as the sequencing template. Clones were sequenced by immunoSEQ multiplex PCR, and TCRdb holds only the in-frame ones, with some missing. The data contain some 170,000 clones, roughly 66% of them singletons. This material consisted of CD8+ T cells sorted from blood, taken at week 0. The receptors stem from a human donor with alopecia areata.

This chain connects TRBV27 to TRBJ1-2; 10 bases line up with TRBD1. The length of the CDR3 is 15 residues. Germline V gene data show CDR1 as MNHEY and CDR2 as SMNVEV (reference sequence). The J segment lost 3 bases and the V segment lost 1 base, leaving 2 bases of the junction unmatched. DNA of the CDR3: TGTGCCAGCAGTTTATTGACAGGGGGCGACTATGGCTACACCTTC. Translation: CASSLLTGGDYGYTF.

J is TRBJ2-2 and V is TRBV30; D perhaps matches TRBD2 (6 bases). The CDR3 extends over 14 amino acids. The V end lost 5 bases, the J end lost 4 bases, and 14 bases lay between the germline ends. The germline CDR1 and CDR2 sequences are GTSNPN and SVGIG (reference sequence). The CDR3 DNA sequence: TGTGCCTGGCAGACTAGTTGGGGCACCGGGGAGCTGTTTTTT. It specifies CAWQTSWGTGELFF.

This clone occurred a few times. The chain recombines TRBV7-6 with TRBJ2-1; 7 bases fit TRBD1. The V gene end was trimmed by 5 bases and the J gene end by 5 bases; junction bases not matched to a gene: 9. Germline V gene lookup returns CDR1 SGHVS and CDR2 FNYEAQ. The CDR3 extends over 15 amino acids. The CDR3 loop is CASSPWTGRDNEQFF. The CDR3, as DNA: TGTGCCAGCAGCCCGTGGACAGGACGTGACAATGAGCAGTTCTTC.

This chain uses TRBV5-1 with TRBJ2-5; D possibly uses TRBD1 or TRBD2 (5 bases each). The CDR3 spans 19 residues. Germline CDR1 is SGHRS and CDR2 is YFSETQ. V was pared by 0 bases and J by 2 bases, with 23 bases between. For the CDR3, the DNA is TGCGCCAGCAGCTTGGAGAGGGGACCAACCCTTTTGTGGCAAGAGACCCAGTACTTC. Residues: CASSLERGPTLLWQETQYF.

In its sample, this clone was seen once. V gene TRBV7-8 combines with J gene TRBJ1-1; D is unclear. Trimming removed 1 base at V and 0 bases at J, with 3 bases between. Germline V gives CDR1 SGHVS, CDR2 FQNEAQ. The length of the CDR3 is 13 residues. The CDR3 spells CASSLGMNTEAFF. The CDR3, as DNA: TGTGCCAGCAGCTTAGGGATGAACACTGAAGCTTTCTTT. The full variable domain, with the rest looked up from reference TRBV7-8 and TRBJ1-1, is GAGVSQSPRYKVAKRGQDVALRCDPISGHVSLFWYQQALGQGPEFLTYFQNEAQLDKSGLPSDRFFAERPEGSVSTLKIQRTQQEDSAVYLCASSLGMNTEAFFGQGTRLTVV.

The V and J genes are TRBV29-1 and TRBJ1-2; TRBD1 aligns across 7 bases. CDR1 is SQVTM and CDR2 is ANQGSEA in the germline V gene. Trimming at V came to 8 bases and at J to 4 bases, leaving 10 bases not matched to a gene. There are 13 residues in the CDR3. The CDR3 DNA follows: TGCAGCCCCCTCGACAGGGTGGCCTATGGCTACACCTTC. Translating gives CSPLDRVAYGYTF. The full variable domain, completed using reference TRBV29-1 and TRBJ1-2, is SAVISQKPSRDICQRGTSLTIQCQVDSQVTMMFWYRQQPGQSLTLIATANQGSEATYESGFVIDKFPISRPNLTFSTLTVSNMSPEDSSIYLCSPLDRVAYGYTFGSGTRLTVV.

The chain employs TRBV15 and TRBJ2-1; D not resolved. The CDR3 has 15 amino acids. Trimming left V 0 bases short and J 3 bases short, with 9 bases between. The germline gives CDR1 LNHNV, CDR2 YYDKDF (reference sequence). The CDR3 DNA sequence: TGTGCCACCAGCAGAGAAAATGCCGGCTACAATGAGCAGTTCTTC. This translates into CATSRENAGYNEQFF.

V gene TRBV29-1 combines with J gene TRBJ2-1; 12 positions agree with TRBD2. J gave up 2 bases and V 4 bases, and 9 bases lay outside the gene matches. The CDR3 extends over 17 amino acids. The germline gives CDR1 SQVTM, CDR2 ANQGSEA. The DNA of the CDR3 is TGCAGCGTTGCTTTTCCTAGCGGGGGGGCAACCTACAATGAGCAGTTCTTC. Amino acid sequence: CSVAFPSGGATYNEQFF.

CDR3 sequence: CATRGTSSNQPQHF. The CDR3 nucleotides are TGTGCCACCCGAGGCACGAGTAGCAATCAGCCCCAGCATTTT. This chain joins TRBV10-3 and TRBJ1-5; D uncertain. CDR1 is ENHRY and CDR2 is SYGVKD in the germline V gene. There are 14 residues in the CDR3. The ends were cut back, 10 bases at V and 0 bases at J, with 13 bases in the middle.

The chain joins TRBV2 to TRBJ2-7; a weak D match, TRBD1 (5 bases). The CDR3 length is 15 residues. Germline V gene lookup returns CDR1 SNHLY and CDR2 FYNNEI. Trimming took 7 bases from V and 2 from J, leaving 18 bases between them. The CDR3 DNA reads as TGTGCCAGCAAATCGACCGACAGCCGTCCCTACGAGCAGTACTTC. This codes for CASKSTDSRPYEQYF. Full variable domain (outside the CDR3, taken from reference TRBV2 and TRBJ2-7): EPEVTQTPSHQVTQMGQEVILRCVPISNHLYFYWYRQILGQKVEFLVSFYNNEISEKSEIFDDQFSVERPDGSNFTLKIRSTKLEDSAMYFCASKSTDSRPYEQYFGPGTRLTVT.

The chain combines TRBV29-1 with TRBJ2-5, with D possibly being TRBD1 (6 bases). Trimming cost V 5 bases and J 7 bases, with 26 bases left between them. The CDR3 runs to 16 residues. Germline lookup yields CDR1 SQVTM and CDR2 ANQGSEA. The CDR3 DNA follows: TGCAGCGTTTTCGGAACTTTCAGGGGCGAAGTTGGGACCCAGTACTTC. Translation gives CSVFGTFRGEVGTQYF.

The chain joins TRBV5-6 to TRBJ2-1; the D gene is possibly TRBD2 (7 bases). Per the germline V gene, CDR1 is SGHDT and CDR2 is YYEEEE. This CDR3 is 15 amino acids long. V shed 2 bases and J shed 6 bases, with 15 bases lying between them. The CDR3 coding sequence is TGTGCCAGCAGCTTTGTGCAGGGAGGGGGCAATGAGCAGTTCTTC. Its translation: CASSFVQGGGNEQFF.

V is TRBV27 and J is TRBJ2-1; D may correspond to TRBD1 or TRBD2 (6 bases each). CDR1 and CDR2 (germline): MNHEY, SMNVEV (reference sequence). The CDR3 covers 14 residues. The germline V and J ends were trimmed by 3 bases and 6 bases, with 12 bases remaining between them. CDR3 residues: CASSLGWGANEQFF. The CDR3 nucleotides read TGTGCCAGCAGTTTGGGATGGGGGGCCAATGAGCAGTTCTTC.

This clone was picked up a small number of times. This CDR3 is CASSPLGPSGGAPGELFF. CDR3 DNA: TGTGCCAGCAGTCCACTTGGGCCTAGCGGGGGGGCTCCCGGGGAGCTGTTTTTT. V usage is TRBV25-1 and J usage is TRBJ2-2; 12 bases match TRBD2. V shed 5 bases, J shed 6 bases, and the junction held 13 bases outside the gene matches. CDR3 length: 18 amino acids. From germline, CDR1 is MGHDK and CDR2 SYGVNS.

This clone was detected once. This chain connects TRBV30 to TRBJ2-7; 8 bases are shared with TRBD1. The germline CDR1 and CDR2 sequences are GTSNPN and SVGIG (reference sequence). J lost 4 bases, V lost 1 base, and 3 bases had no gene match. The CDR3 totals 13 residues. The CDR3: CAWSDRGVYEQYF. Written as DNA, the CDR3 is TGTGCCTGGAGTGACAGGGGGGTTTACGAGCAGTACTTC. The full variable domain, its missing parts supplied by reference TRBV30 and TRBJ2-7, is SQTIHQWPATLVQPVGSPLSLECTVEGTSNPNLYWYRQAAGRGLQLLFYSVGIGQISSEVPQNLSASRPQDRQFILSSKKLLLSDSGFYLCAWSDRGVYEQYFGPGTRLTVT.

This clone occurred a few times. The rearrangement joins TRBV4-1 to TRBJ2-2; no clear D gene. The germline V and J ends were trimmed by 4 bases and 4 bases, with 16 bases remaining between them. The CDR3 runs to 16 residues. Germline V lookup: CDR1 MGHRA, CDR2 YSYEKL. In nucleotides, the CDR3 is TGCGCCAGCAGCCTCCCAGGCGGCCCGGGCACCGGGGAGCTGTTTTTT. Its protein product is CASSLPGGPGTGELFF.

V usage is TRBV13 and J usage is TRBJ2-1; no clear D gene. This CDR3 is 13 amino acids long. V lost 6 bases to trimming and J lost 6 bases, with 12 bases between them. Germline V gene sequence: CDR1 PRHDT, CDR2 FYEKMQ (reference sequence). The CDR3 loop reads CASRPPGTNEQFF. The CDR3 DNA follows: TGTGCCAGCAGGCCCCCCGGAACCAATGAGCAGTTCTTC. Variable domain in full (rest from reference TRBV13 and TRBJ2-1): AAGVIQSPRHLIKEKRETATLKCYPIPRHDTVYWYQQGPGQDPQFLISFYEKMQSDKGSIPDRFSAQQFSDYHSELNMSSLELGDSALYFCASRPPGTNEQFFGPGTRLTVL.

The table lists this clone with a few counts. This chain links TRBV2 with TRBJ1-6; D is possibly TRBD1 (5 bases). CDR1 and CDR2 from the germline V gene are SNHLY and FYNNEI. Trimming removed 7 bases at V and 10 bases at J, with 11 bases between. The CDR3 extends over 12 amino acids. The CDR3 loop reads CASNGGGSPLHF. The CDR3 DNA sequence: TGTGCCAGCAACGGGGGAGGGTCACCCCTCCACTTT.

Concerning this clone itself: Other DNA sequences in the sample encode the same CDR3. The gene calls are TRBV5-6 and TRBJ2-1; maybe TRBD1 (5 bases). The CDR3 extends over 12 amino acids. The V end lost 0 bases, the J end lost 8 bases, and 6 bases lay between the germline ends. Germline CDR1 is SGHDT and CDR2 is YYEEEE. The CDR3: CASSLGRDEQFF. The DNA for the CDR3 is TGTGCCAGCAGCTTGGGCAGGGATGAGCAGTTCTTC.

The chain uses TRBV12-5 and TRBJ1-5; D remains ambiguous. Germline loops: CDR1 LGHNT, CDR2 FRNRAP. The CDR3 has 13 residues. V lost 6 bases and J 7 bases, leaving 13 bases between the germline ends. CDR3 bases: TGTGCTAGTGGGAACGTCAGGACGCAGCCCCAGCATTTT. Its translation: CASGNVRTQPQHF.

The chain joins TRBV9 to TRBJ2-2; TRBD2 matches at 7 bases. Germline trimming cut 4 bases from V and 6 bases from J; bases unmatched to any gene: 0. CDR3 size: 12 residues. Germline CDR1 is SGDLS and CDR2 is YYNGEE. The CDR3 protein is CASSRGAGELFF. The CDR3 DNA reads TGTGCCAGCAGCCGGGGGGCCGGGGAGCTGTTTTTT.

Only a few counts were recorded for this clone. This chain uses TRBV5-1 with TRBJ1-5; no reliable D call. V lost 0 bases to trimming and J lost 1 base, with 8 bases between them. The CDR3 loop spans 15 amino acids. Per germline, CDR1 SGHRS and CDR2 YFSETQ. Here the CDR3 DNA reads TGCGCCAGCAGCTTGGGTTATAGGAGCAATCAGCCCCAGCATTTT. Translating gives CASSLGYRSNQPQHF.

This chain connects TRBV7-8 to TRBJ2-3; 10 nucleotides agree with TRBD2. This CDR3 has 17 amino acids. V shed 5 bases and J 3 bases; nucleotides not matched to a gene: 11. Germline V CDR1 and CDR2: SGHVS, FQNEAQ. The CDR3, as DNA: TGTGCCAGCAGCCGTAAACCAGCGGGGGGGCCAACAGATACGCAGTATTTT. This sequence encodes CASSRKPAGGPTDTQYF.

This clone has just a few counts. The chain carries TRBV10-3 and TRBJ1-5; 7 bases line up with TRBD1. V lost 10 bases, J lost 0 bases, and 9 bases stayed unmatched. The CDR3 contains 15 residues. Per germline, CDR1 ENHRY and CDR2 SYGVKD. The CDR3 region is CATDRDGHSNQPQHF. In DNA form, the CDR3 reads TGTGCCACAGACAGGGATGGACATAGCAATCAGCCCCAGCATTTT.